The 11 T cell receptor beta chains in this list originate from one sample, sequenced in a study of shared clonotypes between healthy human individuals. CD45RO-negative cells were positively selected for CCR7, leaving out terminally differentiated effector memory CD45RA+ cells. The protocol was immunoSEQ multiplex PCR, while the TCRdb copy is restricted to in-frame clones and leaves out a portion. The table has roughly 2,000,000 clones, about 94% seen once; the top ten hold around 1%. Sequencing used naive CD8+ T cells sorted from blood. The receptors originated from a man younger than 30 in good health.

V is TRBV5-6 and J is TRBJ2-3; TRBD2 matches at 8 bases. Losses at the gene ends were 1 base for V and 0 bases for J; bases not matched to a gene: 7. This CDR3 region has 17 residues. Germline V gives CDR1 SGHDT, CDR2 YYEEEE. The CDR3 coding sequence is TGTGCCAGCAGCTTGAAAGCGGGGGAAACTAGCACAGATACGCAGTATTTT. As protein: CASSLKAGETSTDTQYF.

CDR3 in DNA: TGTGCCAGCAGCACACCCGGGACTAGCAACTACGAGCAGTACTTC. Translation gives CASSTPGTSNYEQYF. V is TRBV7-2 and J is TRBJ2-7; 9 bases fit TRBD2. The CDR3 extends over 15 amino acids. V dropped 5 bases and J dropped 3; count of bases not matched to a gene: 8. CDR1 is SGHTA and CDR2 is FQGNSA in the germline V gene.

The chain combines TRBV27 with TRBJ2-5; 10 bases are a match to TRBD1. V lost 4 bases to trimming and J lost 3 bases; unmatched junction nucleotides: 5. The germline V gene encodes CDR1 MNHEY and CDR2 SMNVEV (reference sequence). CDR3 length equals 15 residues. CDR3 DNA: TGTGCCAGCAGTTCTTGGGACAGGGGAGAAGAGACCCAGTACTTC. This sequence encodes CASSSWDRGEETQYF.

The gene calls are TRBV5-4 and TRBJ2-1, with no clear D. This CDR3 has 17 amino acids. The germline CDR1 and CDR2 sequences are SGHNT and YYREEE (reference sequence). Between the trimmed V and J ends, which lost 0 bases and 0 bases, there was a span of 13 bases. The CDR3 loop is CASSLDRVLSSYNEQFF. DNA of the CDR3: TGTGCCAGCAGCTTGGACCGGGTCCTTAGCTCCTACAATGAGCAGTTCTTC. The whole variable domain, remainder taken from reference TRBV5-4 and TRBJ2-1, is ETGVTQSPTHLIKTRGQQVTLRCSSQSGHNTVSWYQQALGQGPQFIFQYYREEENGRGNFPPRFSGLQFPNYSSELNVNALELDDSALYLCASSLDRVLSSYNEQFFGPGTRLTVL.

The chain carries TRBV7-9 and TRBJ2-1; perhaps TRBD2 as D (5 bases). Trimming took 6 bases from V and 3 from J, leaving 15 bases between them. The CDR3 runs 15 residues. Germline V gives CDR1 SEHNR, CDR2 FQNEAQ (reference sequence). The CDR3 sequence is CASSYREKGYNEQFF. CDR3 bases: TGTGCCAGCAGTTACCGGGAAAAAGGCTACAATGAGCAGTTCTTC.

This clone is a singleton in its sample. This chain links TRBV28 with TRBJ2-5, with TRBD2 matching 8 bases. Trimming cost V 7 bases and J 4 bases; bases outside gene matches: 5. This CDR3 is 13 amino acids long. Germline CDR1 is MDHEN and CDR2 is SYDVKM. The CDR3 reads CASTGGAGETQYF. CDR3 DNA: TGTGCCAGCACCGGGGGGGCAGGAGAGACCCAGTACTTC.

This chain joins TRBV28 and TRBJ1-1; 8 bases match TRBD1. V gave up 1 base and J gave up 5 bases; unmatched junction bases: 9. Germline CDR1 reads MDHEN; CDR2 reads SYDVKM. The CDR3 consists of 16 residues. In DNA, the CDR3 is TGTGCCAGCAGTTTATCGGCGACAGGGGAGGGTACTGAAGCTTTCTTT. This codes for CASSLSATGEGTEAFF.

The V and J genes are TRBV27 and TRBJ1-2; 9 nucleotides line up with TRBD1. The CDR3 loop spans 13 amino acids. V dropped 5 bases and J dropped 7; count of bases not matched to a gene: 5. Germline V gene lookup returns CDR1 MNHEY and CDR2 SMNVEV (reference sequence). The CDR3 coding sequence is TGTGCCAGCAGTGTGGACAGGGGCGTTGGCTACACCTTC. Residues: CASSVDRGVGYTF.

This clone was recorded only once. At one of its ends the junction is not consistent with the germline gene, which may arise from a read error. V usage is TRBV7-8 and J usage is TRBJ1-6, with unresolved D. Germline loops: CDR1 SGHVS, CDR2 FQNEAQ. The CDR3 totals 16 residues. The CDR3 bases are TGTGCCAGCAGATTAGGCCTTAGCTCCTATAATTCACCCCTCCACTTT. Protein sequence: CASRLGLSSYNSPLHF. Together with reference TRBV7-8 and TRBJ1-6, the CDR3 gives the full variable domain: GAGVSQSPRYKVAKRGQDVALRCDPISGHVSLFWYQQALGQGPEFLTYFQNEAQLDKSGLPSDRFFAERPEGSVSTLKIQRTQQEDSAVYLCASRLGLSSYNSPLHFGNGTRLTVT.

The chain links TRBV29-1 to TRBJ2-3; a weak D match, TRBD1 (6 bases). The CDR3 is made up of 11 amino acids. The V end lost 6 bases, the J end lost 9 bases, and 13 bases lay between the germline ends. Germline V gene data show CDR1 as SQVTM and CDR2 as ANQGSEA. The CDR3 loop reads CSVYREGTQYF. The DNA for the CDR3 is TGCAGCGTGTACAGGGAAGGGACGCAGTATTTT.

V gene TRBV19 combines with J gene TRBJ2-7; the match to TRBD2 covers 9 bases. The CDR3 loop spans 15 amino acids. CDR1 and CDR2 from the germline V gene are LNHDA and SQIVND (reference sequence). V shed 5 bases and J 2 bases; nucleotides not matched to a gene: 7. This CDR3 is CASSDSTSGPYEQYF. CDR3 DNA sequence: TGTGCCAGTAGTGATTCGACTAGCGGCCCCTACGAGCAGTACTTC.